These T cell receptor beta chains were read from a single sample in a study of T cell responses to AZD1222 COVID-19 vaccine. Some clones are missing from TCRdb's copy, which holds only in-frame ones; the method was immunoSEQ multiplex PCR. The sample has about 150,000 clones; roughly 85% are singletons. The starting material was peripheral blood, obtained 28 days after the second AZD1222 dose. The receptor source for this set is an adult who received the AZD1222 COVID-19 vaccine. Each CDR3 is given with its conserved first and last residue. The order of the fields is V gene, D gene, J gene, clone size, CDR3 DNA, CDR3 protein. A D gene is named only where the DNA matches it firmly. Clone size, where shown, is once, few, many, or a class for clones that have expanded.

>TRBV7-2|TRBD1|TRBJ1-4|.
TGTGCCAGCAGCTACGGACAGGGCCGAGAAAAACTGTTTTTT
CASSYGQGREKLFF
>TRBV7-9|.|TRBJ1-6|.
TGTGCCAGCAGCTCCCGGGACGCCAATCCGGATTCACCCCTCCACTTT
CASSSRDANPDSPLHF
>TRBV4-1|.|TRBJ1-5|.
TGCGCCAGCAGCCAAGGGGGTAGCAATCAGCCCCAGCATTTT
CASSQGGSNQPQHF
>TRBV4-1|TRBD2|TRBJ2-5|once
TGCGCCAGCAGCCAAGTCGGGCGGGGGGGCCGAGAGACCCAGTACTTC
CASSQVGRGGRETQYF
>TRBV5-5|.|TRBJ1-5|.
TGTGCCAGCAGCTTGGTAATTACAAATCAGCCCCAGCATTTT
CASSLVITNQPQHF
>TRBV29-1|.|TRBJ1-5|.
TGCAGCGTTGAACTAGGGGCTGGGCAGCCCCAGCATTTT
CSVELGAGQPQHF
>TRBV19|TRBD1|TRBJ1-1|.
TGTGCCAGTAGAGACAGGGGAAGTGCTGAAGCTTTCTTT
CASRDRGSAEAFF
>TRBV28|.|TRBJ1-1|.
TGTGCCAGCAGTTTCATAAAAATCGTACAGGGGAACACTGAAGCTTTCTTT
CASSFIKIVQGNTEAFF
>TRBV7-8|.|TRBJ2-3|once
TGTGCCAGCAGCTTAATGCTATTGGATACGCAGTATTTT
CASSLMLLDTQYF
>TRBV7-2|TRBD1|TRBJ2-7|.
TGTGCCAGCAGCTTACCGAGGACAGGGATCTCCTACGAGCAGTACTTC
CASSLPRTGISYEQYF
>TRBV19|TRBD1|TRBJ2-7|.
TGTGCCAGTAGTATAAGGACAGGGATACACGAGCAGTACTTC
CASSIRTGIHEQYF
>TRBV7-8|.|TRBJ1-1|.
TGTGCCAGCAGCGGAACAGGGTCCCCCACTGAAGCTTTCTTT
CASSGTGSPTEAFF
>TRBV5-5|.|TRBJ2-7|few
TGTGCCAGCAGCTTGGACCCGGGAACAGTACCTTCCTACGAGCAGTACTTC
CASSLDPGTVPSYEQYF
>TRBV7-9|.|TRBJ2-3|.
TGTGCCAGCAGCTTACACAGGGATCGCACAGATACGCAGTATTTT
CASSLHRDRTDTQYF
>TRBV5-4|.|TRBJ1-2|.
TGTGCCAGCAGCCCACAGCCTTTGGTCGGCTACACCTTC
CASSPQPLVGYTF
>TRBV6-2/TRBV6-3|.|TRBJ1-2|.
TGTGCCAGCAGTTACGGTGGCTATGGCTACACCTTC
CASSYGGYGYTF